This T cell receptor (beta chain) was found in a study of PD-L1 blockade in urothelial cancer. V was clipped by 1 base and J by 3 bases, with 15 bases between them. The CDR3 has 16 amino acids. The germline V gene encodes CDR1 SGHTA and CDR2 FQGTGA. Here immunoSEQ multiplex PCR was the method, and the copy in TCRdb shows in-frame clones only, minus some. The sample has about 56,000 clones; about 86% are singletons. The starting material was PBMCs, obtained around atezolizumab (anti-PD-L1) treatment. The chain employs TRBV7-3 and TRBJ2-5; D perhaps matches TRBD2 (6 bases). The origin of this receptor is a man aged 45-65 years with urothelial cancer. CDR3 in amino acids: CASSLKPPGDKETQYF. In nucleotides, the CDR3 is TGTGCCAGCAGCTTAAAACCCCCGGGAGACAAAGAGACCCAGTACTTC.